One and the same sample provided the 25 T cell receptor beta chains below, sequenced in a study of T cell clonality in common variable immunodeficiency. Repertoires were generated with immunoSEQ multiplex PCR, while TCRdb's copy carries only in-frame clones and drops some. Recorded here are approximately 44,000 clones, none singletons. The sample was peripheral blood mononuclear cells. These receptors were taken from a person aged 18 to 70 in good health.

This clone was seen repeatedly, ten times or more. The read terminates 3 residues before the CDR3 end, so the remaining end is supplied by the germline J gene. The genes are TRBV5-6 and TRBJ1-1, with D hard to call. CDR3 length: 12 residues. Germline V gene lookup returns CDR1 SGHDT and CDR2 YYEEEE. The V end was cut by 2 bases, the J end by 0 bases, with 2 bases between. CDR3 bases read: TGTGCCAGCAGCTTTATGAACACTGAA. Its protein is CASSFMNTE. The whole CDR3 is CASSFMNTEAFF.

This clone was seen at least ten times. The read finishes 3 residues shy of the CDR3 end, and the germline J gene is used to complete it. The chain is built from TRBV6-4 and TRBJ2-7; TRBD1 matches 10 bases. Losses at the gene ends were 8 bases for V and 5 bases for J; bases not matched to a gene: 15. Per germline, CDR1 MRHNA and CDR2 SNTAGT. The CDR3 is made up of 16 amino acids. The part of the CDR3 DNA that was read is TGTGCCAGCCATAGGCCCCCCGGGACAGGGGTACACGAG. Translating it yields CASHRPPGTGVHE. The CDR3 as a whole reads CASHRPPGTGVHEQYF.

As to this clone: The CDR3 is cut off 3 residues early in the read; its end comes from the germline J gene. The rearrangement uses TRBV11-1 and TRBJ2-7, with TRBD1 matching 7 bases. The CDR3 is 14 amino acids. Losses at the gene ends were 6 bases for V and 2 bases for J; bases not matched to a gene: 7. Germline CDR1 reads SGHAT; CDR2 reads FQDESV (reference sequence). CDR3 region: CASRPTGDAYEQYF. The CDR3 DNA, read in part, is TGTGCCAGCAGGCCTACAGGGGACGCCTACGAG.

This clone was recorded at least ten times. The read terminates 3 residues ahead of where the CDR3 ends, so the germline J gene completes it. The chain links TRBV5-1 to TRBJ1-2, with 8 bases fitting TRBD1. This CDR3 is 15 amino acids long. V shed 4 bases and J 0 bases; nucleotides not matched to a gene: 5. Germline CDR1 SGHRS, CDR2 YFSETQ. The sequenced CDR3 bases are TGCGCCAGCAGCACAGGACAGGGCACTAACTATGGC. Translation gives CASSTGQGTNYG. The CDR3 in its entirety is CASSTGQGTNYGYTF.

This clone was seen only a few times. The read halts 3 residues ahead of the CDR3 end, with the missing end drawn from the germline J gene. This chain uses TRBV7-2 with TRBJ1-5, with D possibly being TRBD1 (5 bases). The CDR3 contains 14 residues. CDR1 and CDR2 (germline): SGHTA, FQGNSA. Here the CDR3 reads CASSLSPGPNPQHF. The sequenced part of the CDR3 DNA is TGTGCCAGCAGCTTATCCCCAGGGCCGAATCCC. The variable domain in full, with the rest retrieved from reference TRBV7-2 and TRBJ1-5, is GAGVSQSPSNKVTEKGKDVELRCDPISGHTALYWYRQSLGQGLEFLIYFQGNSAPDKSGLPSDRFSAERTGGSVSTLTIQRTQQEDSAVYLCASSLSPGPNPQHFGDGTRLSIL.

This clone was seen at least ten times. Read sequence stops 3 residues before the CDR3 end, and the germline J gene provides the missing end. This chain uses TRBV5-1 with TRBJ2-4; TRBD1 might be the D (6 bases). The CDR3 covers 17 residues. CDR1 SGHRS and CDR2 YFSETQ come from the germline V gene. Trimming took 1 base from V and 9 from J, leaving 23 bases between them. CDR3 sequence: CASSLWGSGRGPSIQYF. CDR3 DNA (partial): TGCGCCAGCAGCTTGTGGGGCTCAGGCAGGGGACCAAGCATT.

This clone was observed many times. The read gets to within 3 residues of the CDR3 end, and the germline J gene fills in the rest. The chain combines TRBV2 with TRBJ1-6; the D is unclear. The CDR3 spans 14 residues. Per the germline V gene, CDR1 is SNHLY and CDR2 is FYNNEI. Between the trimmed V and J ends, which lost 5 bases and 7 bases, there was a span of 12 bases. CDR3 bases read: TGTGCCAGCAGTCGGGAGTCGGGGAATTCACCC. This sequence encodes CASSRESGNSP. The entire CDR3 protein reads CASSRESGNSPLHF.

This clone showed up many times. The DNA ends 3 residues before the CDR3 does, and the rest of the CDR3 is filled in from the germline J gene. This chain joins TRBV6-1 and TRBJ1-2, with TRBD1 matching 9 bases. With V trimmed by 2 bases and J by 4 bases, 8 bases remained unmatched. The CDR3 covers 16 residues. Germline V gene sequence: CDR1 MNHNS, CDR2 SASEGT. CDR3 bases read: TGTGCCAGCAGTGAACGGAATGACAGGGGGACCTATGGC. This translates into CASSERNDRGTYG. In full, the CDR3 reads CASSERNDRGTYGYTF.

This clone was seen repeatedly, ten times or more. The read ends 3 residues early relative to the CDR3; the germline J gene fills the gap. V gene TRBV30 combines with J gene TRBJ2-7; 12 bases are a match to TRBD1. The CDR3 loop spans 14 amino acids. With 3 bases clipped from V and 4 bases from J, the junction kept 4 bases outside the gene matches. Germline lookup yields CDR1 GTSNPN and CDR2 SVGIG (reference sequence). CDR3 DNA (partial): TGTGCCTGGAGCCGGGACAGGGGGCAATACGAG. Amino acids: CAWSRDRGQYE. The full CDR3 reads CAWSRDRGQYEQYF.

This clone was counted many times. The DNA read from the CDR3 is TGTGCCAGCAGTGACAAGCGGGGTGGGACAGATACG. Its protein is CASSDKRGGTDT. The CDR3 reads in full as CASSDKRGGTDTQYF. The rearrangement joins TRBV6-4 to TRBJ2-3, with 7 bases aligning to TRBD2. Sequencing ends 3 residues short of the CDR3 end; the germline J gene provides the rest. The ends lost 2 bases at V and 3 bases at J; junction bases unmatched: 5. The CDR3 is 15 amino acids. Looked up from germline, CDR1 is MRHNA and CDR2 is SNTAGT.

Ten or more counts support this clone. The read finishes 3 residues shy of the CDR3 end, and the germline J gene is used to complete it. The chain combines TRBV20-1 with TRBJ2-7, with a possible D match to TRBD1 (5 bases). With 6 bases removed from V and 0 bases from J, the gap between germline ends came to 15 bases. The CDR3 covers 14 residues. In germline, CDR1 is DFQATT, CDR2 SNEGSKA (reference sequence). CDR3 DNA (partial): TGCAGTGCAAGAACAGGTGGAAGCTCCTACGAG. This codes for CSARTGGSSYE. The full CDR3 is CSARTGGSSYEQYF.

Remarks on this clone: Sequencing ends 3 residues short of the CDR3 end; the germline J gene provides the rest. The rearrangement joins TRBV2 to TRBJ2-2; 10 bases line up with TRBD2. CDR1 and CDR2 (germline): SNHLY, FYNNEI. J gave up 5 bases and V 10 bases, and 10 bases lay outside the gene matches. The CDR3 extends over 15 amino acids. CDR3 sequence reads: CAKRPSGSKTGELFF. The sequenced part of the CDR3 DNA is TGTGCCAAGAGACCTAGCGGGAGTAAAACCGGGGAG.

Many counts were recorded for this clone. The CDR3 is cut off 3 residues early in the read; its end comes from the germline J gene. The rearrangement uses TRBV23-1 and TRBJ2-1, with D possibly matching TRBD2 (7 bases). TRBV23-1 is an open reading frame whose function is uncertain. The V end was cut by 6 bases, the J end by 4 bases, with 13 bases between. The CDR3 has 14 residues. The CDR3 bases that were read are TGCGCCAGCAGAAAGGGGGGGAATTACAATGAG. Translation: CASRKGGNYNE. The complete CDR3 protein is CASRKGGNYNEQFF.

Points on this clone: Read sequence stops 3 residues before the CDR3 end, and the germline J gene provides the missing end. V and J are TRBV16 and TRBJ1-2, with 7 bases matching TRBD1. CDR1 and CDR2 from the germline V gene are KGHSY and FQNENV. This CDR3 region has 17 residues. CDR3 amino acids: CASSQNPLRDSSYDYTF. The covered CDR3 bases are TGTGCCAGCAGCCAAAATCCCCTTCGGGACAGTTCCTACGAC. The full variable domain, its missing parts supplied by reference TRBV16 and TRBJ1-2, is GEEVAQTPKHLVRGEGQKAKLYCAPIKGHSYVFWYQQVLKNEFKFLISFQNENVFDETGMPKERFSAKCLPNSPCSLEIQATKLEDSAVYFCASSQNPLRDSSYDYTFGSGTRLTVV.

In this sample, this clone turned up many times. The CDR3 extends 3 residues past the end of the read, so its final part is completed from the germline J gene. This chain joins TRBV2 and TRBJ2-5, with 9 nucleotides matching TRBD2. Germline values: CDR1 SNHLY, CDR2 FYNNEI. Trimming cost V 6 bases and J 1 base; bases outside gene matches: 6. This CDR3 contains 15 residues. The sequenced part of the CDR3 DNA is TGTGCCAGCAGGGCTAGCGGGATGATCCAAGAGACC. This codes for CASRASGMIQET. The whole CDR3 is CASRASGMIQETQYF.

This clone has ten or more counts. The read halts 3 residues ahead of the CDR3 end, with the missing end drawn from the germline J gene. The rearrangement links TRBV6-2 or TRBV6-3 to TRBJ1-5, with a possible D match to TRBD1 (6 bases). This CDR3 region has 14 residues. Germline loops: CDR1 MNHEY, CDR2 SVGEGT. Trimming removed 6 bases at V and 3 bases at J, with 12 bases between. The CDR3 reads CASRPDRFNQPQHF. CDR3 bases read: TGTGCCAGCAGACCCGACAGGTTCAATCAGCCC.

This clone was observed at least ten times. The CDR3 end is not reached by the read, which stops 3 residues before it; the germline J gene fills it in. The V gene is TRBV5-1, the J gene TRBJ2-5, with no clear D. The CDR3 is 17 residues long. With 3 bases removed from V and 1 base from J, the gap between germline ends came to 19 bases. Germline CDR1 SGHRS, CDR2 YFSETQ. CDR3 bases read: TGCGCCAGCAGCTCCGACTCACTGATTCGCATCCAAGAGACC. As protein: CASSSDSLIRIQET. The CDR3 reads in full as CASSSDSLIRIQETQYF.

This clone was counted ten times or more. The CDR3 extends 3 residues past the end of the read, so its final part is completed from the germline J gene. The rearrangement uses TRBV5-1 and TRBJ2-5; 7 bases are shared with TRBD1. J gave up 1 base and V 0 bases, and 12 bases lay outside the gene matches. The germline V gene has CDR1 SGHRS and CDR2 YFSETQ. CDR3 length: 18 residues. CDR3 sequence: CASSLEGRGTASQETQYF. The DNA read from the CDR3 is TGCGCCAGCAGCTTGGAGGGGAGAGGGACAGCCAGCCAAGAGACC.

This clone was seen repeatedly, ten times or more. The read gets to within 3 residues of the CDR3 end, and the germline J gene fills in the rest. The V and J genes are TRBV5-1 and TRBJ1-4; 7 nucleotides line up with TRBD1. With V trimmed by 0 bases and J by 5 bases, 4 bases remained unmatched. CDR3 length equals 15 residues. From germline, CDR1 is SGHRS and CDR2 YFSETQ. The part of the CDR3 DNA that was read is TGCGCCAGCAGCTTGGAAGGGGGCCGGAATGAAAAA. It codes for CASSLEGGRNEK. The entire CDR3 protein reads CASSLEGGRNEKLFF.

The table lists this clone with many counts. The CDR3 goes on 3 residues after the read ends, and that part is filled in from the germline J gene. The chain combines TRBV12-3 or TRBV12-4 with TRBJ1-1; D may be TRBD1 (6 bases). The V end lost 10 bases, the J end lost 4 bases, and 13 bases lay between the germline ends. This CDR3 has 12 amino acids. CDR3 DNA (partial): TGTGCCACCGGGGGGGCGGGCACTGAA. It is translated as CATGGAGTE. In full, the CDR3 is CATGGAGTEAFF.

This clone was observed a few times. Sequencing ends 3 residues short of the CDR3 end; the germline J gene provides the rest. The rearrangement joins TRBV5-4 to TRBJ2-5; weak D call: TRBD1 (6 bases). The germline V gene has CDR1 SGHNT and CDR2 YYREEE (reference sequence). Trimming shortened V by 1 base and J by 0 bases, and 10 bases separated the two germline ends. This CDR3 has 15 residues. The CDR3 sequence is CASSLSGQNQETQYF. CDR3 DNA, as far as it was read: TGTGCCAGCAGCTTGTCGGGACAAAACCAAGAGACC.

This clone has ten or more counts. This CDR3 is CASSVLAGGTDTQYF. Partial CDR3 DNA: TGTGCCAGCAGTGTACTAGCGGGGGGGACAGATACG. The chain combines TRBV2 with TRBJ2-3, with 13 bases aligning to TRBD2. The missing CDR3 end, 3 residues past where the read stops, is filled in from the germline J gene. The J segment lost 3 bases and the V segment lost 4 bases, leaving 1 base of the junction unmatched. CDR3 size: 15 residues. Looked up from germline, CDR1 is SNHLY and CDR2 is FYNNEI.

Many counts were recorded for this clone. Sequencing ends 3 residues short of the CDR3 end; the germline J gene provides the rest. The chain couples TRBV7-6 to TRBJ2-3, with D maybe TRBD1 (6 bases). CDR3 size: 16 residues. The germline V gene encodes CDR1 SGHVS and CDR2 FNYEAQ. V dropped 5 bases and J dropped 0 bases, with 15 bases sitting between them. The sequenced CDR3 bases are TGTGCCAGCAGCGCCCCACAGGGACGTAGCACAGATACG. Protein product: CASSAPQGRSTDT. The entire CDR3 protein reads CASSAPQGRSTDTQYF.

This clone was seen a few times. A much more abundant neighbour one base away suggests this may be a read error. The read stops 3 residues short of the end of the CDR3; the missing end is completed from the germline J gene. This CDR3 is also generated by other DNA sequences in the sample. The chain employs TRBV6-1 and TRBJ2-1; 7 bases are a match to TRBD2. Germline CDR1 is MNHNS and CDR2 is SASEGT. This CDR3 contains 15 residues. The CDR3 protein is CASSEGPSGYNEQFF. The part of the CDR3 DNA that was read is TGCGCCAGCAGTGAAGGGCCTAGCGGATACAATGAG.

As to this clone: The read comes to an end 3 residues before the CDR3 does, leaving the germline J gene to fill in the end. The V and J genes are TRBV7-3 and TRBJ2-1; TRBD2 matches 10 bases. The V and J ends lost 5 bases and 7 bases, in that order; junction bases with no gene match: 11. The V gene's germline CDR1 is SGHTA and CDR2 FQGTGA. The CDR3 contains 16 residues. This CDR3 is CASSRESGGASNEQFF. The CDR3 DNA, read in part, is TGTGCCAGCAGCCGGGAGAGCGGGGGGGCCTCAAATGAG.